The 29 T cell receptor beta chains below come from one sample, sequenced in a study of beta chain features in type 1 diabetes. Sequencing targeted expressed TCRB transcripts, as all isolated RNA had been reverse transcribed. The repertoire was sequenced with immunoSEQ multiplex PCR; TCRdb's copy has only in-frame clones and lacks some. The table shows about 700,000 clones, with around an eighth occurring only once. No antigen has been assigned to these receptors. General study points: Shortening that was moderate but significant affected the TCRB CDR3s of Type 1 diabetes patients in all four CD4+ subsets.

Sequenced input: naive CD4+ T cells from blood. The receptors were sampled from a man between 18 and 35 years old with type 1 diabetes.

This clone was picked up a small number of times. V usage is TRBV29-1 and J usage is TRBJ1-2; 7 bases line up with TRBD1. CDR1 and CDR2 (germline): SQVTM, ANQGSEA. Losses at the gene ends were 1 base for V and 6 bases for J; bases not matched to a gene: 5. The CDR3 has 13 residues. CDR3 bases: TGCAGCGTTGAAGGACAGGGAAAGGATGGCTACACCTTC. Translated, it gives CSVEGQGKDGYTF.

This clone showed up just a few times. The chain carries TRBV27 and TRBJ1-2; D perhaps matches TRBD1 (5 bases). Trimming removed 5 bases from V and 0 bases from J, with 22 bases in between. This CDR3 has 18 amino acids. Germline V lookup: CDR1 MNHEY, CDR2 SMNVEV (reference sequence). The CDR3 nucleotides are TGTGCCAGCAGTCTCACGGGCGGGACTTCCCACACTAACTATGGCTACACCTTC. Translated, it gives CASSLTGGTSHTNYGYTF.

V and J are TRBV11-3 and TRBJ1-1; the match to TRBD1 covers 8 bases. V dropped 1 base and J dropped 3; count of bases not matched to a gene: 1. Germline V gene lookup returns CDR1 SGHNT and CDR2 YENEEA. This CDR3 comprises 14 residues. The CDR3 region is CASSLGGQDTEAFF. The CDR3 nucleotides read TGTGCCAGCAGCTTAGGGGGACAGGACACTGAAGCTTTCTTT.

J is TRBJ1-6 and V is TRBV11-2; D might be TRBD1 (6 bases). This CDR3 spans 15 amino acids. Germline V gene lookup returns CDR1 SGHAT and CDR2 FQNNGV. The V end was cut by 2 bases, the J end by 6 bases, with 11 bases between. The CDR3 DNA reads TGTGCCAGCAGCTTACCCGGGGGCCCTAATTCACCCCTCCACTTT. Protein: CASSLPGGPNSPLHF.

The chain links TRBV30 to TRBJ1-3, with D perhaps TRBD1 (6 bases). Germline lookup yields CDR1 GTSNPN and CDR2 SVGIG (reference sequence). Trimming removed 2 bases from V and 3 bases from J, with 17 bases in between. The CDR3 consists of 16 residues. CDR3 sequence reads: CAWSPRRGWVGNTIYF. The CDR3 DNA reads as TGTGCCTGGAGTCCCCGCAGGGGATGGGTTGGAAACACCATATATTTT.

The chain has TRBV6-1 and TRBJ2-7; 8 nucleotides line up with TRBD1. This CDR3 contains 14 residues. The germline gives CDR1 MNHNS, CDR2 SASEGT. The trim removed 2 bases at V and 3 bases at J, leaving 3 bases unmatched. The CDR3 DNA is TGTGCCAGCAGTGAACCCGGACAGGGCTACGAGCAGTACTTC. This encodes CASSEPGQGYEQYF.

J is TRBJ1-6 and V is TRBV6-6, with D perhaps TRBD1 (5 bases). The germline V gene encodes CDR1 MNHNY and CDR2 SVGAGI (reference sequence). The CDR3 is made up of 13 amino acids. Trimming took 6 bases from V and 10 from J, leaving 13 bases between them. CDR3 residues: CASSSRSGSPLHF. The CDR3 DNA reads as TGTGCCAGCAGCTCCAGGTCAGGGTCACCCCTCCACTTT.

The chain has TRBV28 and TRBJ1-1; 7 bases agree with TRBD1. The V gene end was trimmed by 3 bases and the J gene end by 11 bases; junction bases not matched to a gene: 9. The CDR3 runs to 13 residues. Germline lookup yields CDR1 MDHEN and CDR2 SYDVKM. CDR3 sequence (DNA): TGTGCCAGCAGTTTGCTAGGGGGCGAAGACGCTTTCTTT. Translation gives CASSLLGGEDAFF.

The genes are TRBV10-3 and TRBJ2-3; D possibly matches TRBD1 or TRBD2 (5 bases each). This CDR3 is built from 14 residues. Germline V CDR1 and CDR2: ENHRY, SYGVKD. V was shortened by 4 bases and J by 4 bases, with 12 bases between the two germline ends. The CDR3, as DNA: TGTGCCATCAGTGGGGACCCCGAGGCAGATACGCAGTATTTT. Amino acid sequence: CAISGDPEADTQYF.

The chain is built from TRBV11-3 and TRBJ2-2, with D uncertain. This CDR3 has 14 residues. Germline V CDR1 and CDR2: SGHNT, YENEEA. V shed 1 base and J shed 5 bases, with 8 bases lying between them. The CDR3, as DNA: TGTGCCAGCAGCTTAGGAGAGAGAACCGGGGAGCTGTTTTTT. This codes for CASSLGERTGELFF. The full variable domain, rest sourced from reference TRBV11-3 and TRBJ2-2, is EAGVVQSPRYKIIEKKQPVAFWCNPISGHNTLYWYLQNLGQGPELLIRYENEEAVDDSQLPKDRFSAERLKGVDSTLKIQPAELGDSAVYLCASSLGERTGELFFGEGSRLTVL.

This chain connects TRBV7-3 to TRBJ1-5, with 10 bases aligning to TRBD1. The germline gives CDR1 SGHTA, CDR2 FQGTGA. There are 15 residues in the CDR3. V was pared by 2 bases and J by 6 bases, with 4 bases of the junction left unmatched. The CDR3 coding sequence is TGTGCCAGCAGCTTAGCGACAGGGGGCGGTCAGCCCCAGCATTTT. It is translated as CASSLATGGGQPQHF.

The V and J genes are TRBV7-2 and TRBJ1-3; tentative D call: TRBD1 (5 bases). Germline CDR1 SGHTA, CDR2 FQGNSA. This CDR3 spans 17 amino acids. The V end was cut by 0 bases, the J end by 5 bases, with 17 bases between. As DNA, the CDR3 is TGTGCCAGCAGCTTAGCTGCCCTGGACCCGGGGCGAAACACCATATATTTT. It translates to CASSLAALDPGRNTIYF.

The rearrangement links TRBV6-5 to TRBJ2-1; 7 positions agree with TRBD1. V lost 4 bases, J lost 6 bases, and 9 bases stayed unmatched. CDR1 and CDR2 (germline): MNHEY, SVGAGI. The CDR3 runs 15 residues. CDR3 sequence reads: CASSFSRDSSNEQFF. DNA of the CDR3: TGTGCCAGCAGTTTTTCCCGGGACAGTAGCAATGAGCAGTTCTTC.

This clone came up a few times. The chain carries TRBV2 and TRBJ2-1, with D uncertain. There are 15 residues in the CDR3. The germline V and J ends were trimmed by 2 bases and 5 bases, with 13 bases remaining between them. Per the germline V gene, CDR1 is SNHLY and CDR2 is FYNNEI. The CDR3 loop reads CASSEQAASDNEQFF. The CDR3 coding sequence is TGTGCCAGCAGTGAACAGGCGGCTTCAGACAATGAGCAGTTCTTC.

The chain recombines TRBV5-1 with TRBJ2-6; D remains unclear. Trimming stripped 5 bases from V and 0 bases from J, with 6 bases between. In germline, CDR1 is SGHRS, CDR2 YFSETQ. This CDR3 has 14 residues. The CDR3: CASRQSSGANVLTF. The CDR3 DNA is TGCGCCAGCAGACAGAGCTCTGGGGCCAACGTCCTGACTTTC.

This chain links TRBV6-5 with TRBJ2-5; D is undetermined. CDR1 and CDR2 from the germline V gene are MNHEY and SVGAGI. The CDR3 is 13 amino acids. V was pared by 5 bases and J by 2 bases, with 9 bases between. The CDR3 sequence: CASSRTPQETQYF. The CDR3 DNA reads TGTGCCAGCAGTCGCACCCCACAAGAGACCCAGTACTTC.

The rearrangement uses TRBV7-9 and TRBJ1-1, with D possibly TRBD1 on 5 matching bases. From germline, CDR1 is SEHNR and CDR2 FQNEAQ (reference sequence). Trimming removed 1 base from V and 3 bases from J, with 9 bases in between. The CDR3 consists of 14 residues. The CDR3 nucleotides read TGTGCCAGCAGCTTAGATGCAGGGCACACTGAAGCTTTCTTT. Its translation is CASSLDAGHTEAFF.

This clone was found a few times. Other DNA sequences in this specimen translate into the identical CDR3. J is TRBJ1-5 and V is TRBV5-6; D uncertain. Germline lookup yields CDR1 SGHDT and CDR2 YYEEEE. The CDR3 is 14 residues long. Trimming stripped 0 bases from V and 2 bases from J, with 6 bases between. The CDR3 DNA follows: TGTGCCAGCAGCTTGGAGGGTGGCAATCAGCCCCAGCATTTT. As protein: CASSLEGGNQPQHF.

The rearrangement links TRBV28 to TRBJ2-1, with TRBD2 matching over 8 bases. The CDR3 totals 13 residues. Per the germline V gene, CDR1 is MDHEN and CDR2 is SYDVKM. J lost 4 bases, V lost 6 bases, and 2 bases had no gene match. The CDR3 sequence is CASRAGGYNEQFF. DNA for the CDR3: TGTGCCAGCAGGGCGGGGGGTTACAATGAGCAGTTCTTC.

This clone turned up a few times. The rearrangement uses TRBV12-5 and TRBJ1-1, with D hard to call. Germline CDR1 is LGHNT and CDR2 is FRNRAP. V gave up 3 bases and J gave up 1 base, with 18 bases separating them. CDR3 size: 17 residues. DNA for the CDR3: TGTGCTAGTGGTTTAAGTTATGGGGTGTCGAGGAACACTGAAGCTTTCTTT. It codes for CASGLSYGVSRNTEAFF.

This clone showed up just a few times. V usage is TRBV7-2 and J usage is TRBJ1-2; a possible D gene is TRBD1 (5 bases). CDR1 SGHTA and CDR2 FQGNSA come from the germline V gene. There are 14 residues in the CDR3. V was shortened by 7 bases and J by 0 bases, with 12 bases between the two germline ends. Here the CDR3 DNA reads TGTGCCAGCATAAGGGACGGAACTAACTATGGCTACACCTTC. Translated, it gives CASIRDGTNYGYTF.

This clone was seen only a few times. This sequence joins TRBV30 and TRBJ2-3; possible D gene TRBD2, 5 bases. CDR3 length: 13 residues. The V gene's germline CDR1 is GTSNPN and CDR2 SVGIG (reference sequence). Trimming shortened V by 2 bases and J by 5 bases, and 11 bases separated the two germline ends. CDR3 in amino acids: CAWSTSGQDTQYF. The CDR3 DNA reads TGTGCCTGGAGTACCAGCGGTCAAGATACGCAGTATTTT.

Concerning this clone: Other DNA sequences of this sample code for an identical CDR3. The chain employs TRBV5-1 and TRBJ1-2, with 7 positions matching TRBD1. Germline lookup yields CDR1 SGHRS and CDR2 YFSETQ. This CDR3 region has 13 residues. V shed 0 bases and J 5 bases; nucleotides not matched to a gene: 1. In DNA, the CDR3 is TGCGCCAGCAGCTTGGACAGGGGATATGGCTACACCTTC. This sequence encodes CASSLDRGYGYTF.

The V and J genes are TRBV7-6 and TRBJ1-1; D not certain. This CDR3 has 15 amino acids. V was shortened by 1 base and J by 6 bases, with 15 bases between the two germline ends. Germline V gene sequence: CDR1 SGHVS, CDR2 FNYEAQ. The CDR3 bases are TGTGCCAGCAGCTTAGTATCGGCAGGACCCGCTGAAGCTTTCTTT. As protein: CASSLVSAGPAEAFF.

This clone has ten or more counts. The chain links TRBV30 to TRBJ2-1, with 9 nucleotides matching TRBD2. In germline, CDR1 is GTSNPN, CDR2 SVGIG (reference sequence). Unmatched junction bases numbered 2, after V lost 3 bases and J lost 2 bases. CDR3 length equals 14 residues. The CDR3 DNA sequence: TGTGCCTGGAGGCGGGGGGGCCCCTACAATGAGCAGTTCTTC. It yields the protein CAWRRGGPYNEQFF.

CDR3 region: CASSPGQTYEQYF. As DNA, the CDR3 is TGTGCCAGCAGCCCCGGACAGACCTACGAGCAGTACTTC. This rearrangement joins TRBV28 to TRBJ2-7; maybe TRBD1 (6 bases). Trimming took 6 bases from V and 2 from J, leaving 11 bases between them. From germline, CDR1 is MDHEN and CDR2 SYDVKM. This CDR3 is built from 13 residues.

The chain employs TRBV7-8 and TRBJ2-3; D is possibly TRBD2 (7 bases). Germline CDR1 reads SGHVS; CDR2 reads FQNEAQ. This CDR3 has 15 amino acids. Between the trimmed V and J ends, which lost 5 bases and 8 bases, there was a span of 20 bases. Here the CDR3 reads CASSPGGGGRGTQYF. The CDR3 nucleotides are TGTGCCAGCAGCCCGGGAGGCGGGGGCAGAGGTACGCAGTATTTT.

The rearrangement joins TRBV4-1 to TRBJ2-1; D unresolved. The length of the CDR3 is 15 residues. Germline lookup yields CDR1 MGHRA and CDR2 YSYEKL. The ends were cut back, 0 bases at V and 0 bases at J, with 6 bases in the middle. In nucleotides, the CDR3 is TGCGCCAGCAGCCAAGATGGGGTCTCCTACAATGAGCAGTTCTTC. Translation gives CASSQDGVSYNEQFF.

A note on this clone: Other nucleotide sequences from this sample produce the same CDR3. This chain connects TRBV4-1 to TRBJ1-2; D not resolved. The CDR3 spans 14 residues. V lost 0 bases and J 0 bases, leaving 5 bases between the germline ends. Germline CDR1 MGHRA, CDR2 YSYEKL. The CDR3 DNA is TGCGCCAGCAGCCAAGACCGGGCTAACTATGGCTACACCTTC. It translates to CASSQDRANYGYTF.